Below are 18 T cell receptor beta chains sequenced from a single sample in a study of radiation and T cells in renal cell carcinoma (TCRdb year 2020). The time point label, read with the paper, signifies: baseline pretreatment blood. Taken with the paper, the label for treatment or condition translates to: 15 Gy SBRT to primary tumor, nephrectomy 4 weeks later. The library was made by the immunoSEQ multiplex PCR assay. The clones in this table, taken by TCRdb from immuneACCESS, are in-frame only. Not every clone is retained; where verified, under half of the shortfall comes from an unresolved V gene, and the cause of the rest is unknown. The sample data list approximately 140,000 clones, and 88% of these were observed just once. About 4.3% of the sample is held by the ten biggest clonotypes. Sequenced material: blood, taken from a patient whose treatment included radiotherapy and nephrectomy. Receptors originate from a woman aged 70-85 years with renal cell carcinoma.

V is TRBV7-6 and J is TRBJ2-7; the match to TRBD1 covers 11 bases. The CDR3 has 13 residues. The V and J ends lost 5 bases and 7 bases, in that order; junction bases with no gene match: 4. The germline V gene encodes CDR1 SGHVS and CDR2 FNYEAQ. In DNA, the CDR3 is TGTGCCAGCAGCCCCGGGACAGGGGGGGAGCAGTACTTC. It specifies CASSPGTGGEQYF.

The chain joins TRBV2 to TRBJ1-1; 8 bases agree with TRBD1. V gave up 6 bases and J gave up 6 bases; unmatched junction bases: 12. This CDR3 comprises 15 residues. CDR1 SNHLY and CDR2 FYNNEI come from the germline V gene. The CDR3 DNA reads as TGTGCCAGCAGCAAACCTCAGGGGGCCACCGCTGAAGCTTTCTTT. Translation: CASSKPQGATAEAFF.

This clone was detected only once. V usage is TRBV6-1 and J usage is TRBJ1-2; 9 positions agree with TRBD1. This CDR3 has 16 residues. Germline V gene data show CDR1 as MNHNS and CDR2 as SASEGT. V lost 2 bases, J lost 6 bases, and 10 bases stayed unmatched. CDR3 in amino acids: CASSEYETGGGNGYTF. The CDR3, as DNA: TGTGCCAGCAGTGAATATGAAACAGGGGGCGGCAATGGCTACACCTTC.

This clone appeared a few times. The V gene is TRBV11-2, the J gene TRBJ1-1; 8 nucleotides agree with TRBD1. CDR3 length: 16 amino acids. Trimming at V came to 5 bases and at J to 1 base, leaving 9 bases not matched to a gene. Germline V gene lookup returns CDR1 SGHAT and CDR2 FQNNGV. The CDR3 DNA reads TGTGCCAGCAGCCCTCAACGGACAGGGTCGAACACTGAAGCTTTCTTT. Translation: CASSPQRTGSNTEAFF.

The chain joins TRBV30 to TRBJ2-3, with D maybe TRBD1 (5 bases). Germline V gene lookup returns CDR1 GTSNPN and CDR2 SVGIG (reference sequence). CDR3 length: 12 amino acids. V lost 2 bases to trimming and J lost 6 bases, with 9 bases between them. The CDR3 spells CAWSPRVDTQYF. CDR3 sequence (DNA): TGTGCCTGGAGTCCCAGGGTGGATACGCAGTATTTT.

The V gene is TRBV19, the J gene TRBJ1-5, with D unresolved. CDR1 and CDR2 from the germline V gene are LNHDA and SQIVND (reference sequence). The CDR3 covers 14 residues. V dropped 6 bases and J dropped 7 bases, with 16 bases sitting between them. CDR3 amino acids: CASSQGGVWQPQHF. CDR3 in DNA: TGTGCCAGTAGCCAAGGCGGGGTGTGGCAGCCCCAGCATTTT.

The chain joins TRBV30 to TRBJ1-1, with a possible D match to TRBD1 (5 bases). There are 12 residues in the CDR3. Germline V gene lookup returns CDR1 GTSNPN and CDR2 SVGIG (reference sequence). Trimming shortened V by 2 bases and J by 13 bases, and 17 bases separated the two germline ends. CDR3 residues: CAWSRGPWRGFF. The CDR3 DNA reads as TGTGCCTGGAGTAGGGGCCCCTGGCGGGGTTTCTTT. The full variable domain, with the rest looked up from reference TRBV30 and TRBJ1-1, is SQTIHQWPATLVQPVGSPLSLECTVEGTSNPNLYWYRQAAGRGLQLLFYSVGIGQISSEVPQNLSASRPQDRQFILSSKKLLLSDSGFYLCAWSRGPWRGFFGQGTRLTVV.

The chain joins TRBV7-3 to TRBJ1-1, with D tentatively TRBD1 (6 bases). In germline, CDR1 is SGHTA, CDR2 FQGTGA. V was trimmed by 0 bases and J by 2 bases, leaving 7 bases between them. The CDR3 covers 14 residues. CDR3 region: CASSLTGTNTEAFF. CDR3 DNA: TGTGCCAGCAGCTTAACCGGGACAAACACTGAAGCTTTCTTT.

The chain has TRBV28 and TRBJ2-2; D is unclear. The ends were cut back, 6 bases at V and 3 bases at J, with 11 bases in the middle. In germline, CDR1 is MDHEN, CDR2 SYDVKM. There are 14 residues in the CDR3. The CDR3 spells CASSPRSYTGELFF. The CDR3 nucleotides are TGTGCCAGCAGCCCTCGGTCTTACACCGGGGAGCTGTTTTTT. Supplemented by reference TRBV28 and TRBJ2-2, the full variable domain reads DVKVTQSSRYLVKRTGEKVFLECVQDMDHENMFWYRQDPGLGLRLIYFSYDVKMKEKGDIPEGYSVSREKKERFSLILESASTNQTSMYLCASSPRSYTGELFFGEGSRLTVL.

V is TRBV10-3 and J is TRBJ1-2, with TRBD1 as a possible D gene (6 bases). This CDR3 has 14 residues. CDR1 is ENHRY, CDR2 SYGVKD, per germline. The ends were cut back, 7 bases at V and 2 bases at J, with 14 bases in the middle. This chain's CDR3 is CAITPGAPNYGYTF. The CDR3 DNA is TGTGCCATCACCCCAGGGGCGCCGAACTATGGCTACACCTTC.

V usage is TRBV19 and J usage is TRBJ2-1; perhaps TRBD2 as D (5 bases). Looked up from germline, CDR1 is LNHDA and CDR2 is SQIVND (reference sequence). V was cut by 4 bases and J by 7 bases, with 17 bases left in between. The CDR3 totals 15 residues. The CDR3 DNA is TGTGCCAGTAGTAGGCTGACTGCCCCGGGAAATGAGCAGTTCTTC. It yields the protein CASSRLTAPGNEQFF.

The chain uses TRBV29-1 and TRBJ1-2; 9 nucleotides agree with TRBD1. J gave up 6 bases and V 6 bases, and 5 bases lay outside the gene matches. Looked up from germline, CDR1 is SQVTM and CDR2 is ANQGSEA. This CDR3 region has 12 residues. The CDR3 DNA is TGCAGCGTCGCCCGACAGGGGGATGGCTACACCTTC. Encoded protein: CSVARQGDGYTF.

This clone was counted a few times. J is TRBJ1-1 and V is TRBV30; 7 bases match TRBD1. The CDR3 has 14 amino acids. Looked up from germline, CDR1 is GTSNPN and CDR2 is SVGIG (reference sequence). J was trimmed by 5 bases and V by 2 bases; bases with no gene match: 8. In DNA form, the CDR3 reads TGTGCCTGGAGTACAGGGGTTACGGGGACTGAAGCTTTCTTT. This codes for CAWSTGVTGTEAFF.

This clone was detected a few times. V usage is TRBV11-3 and J usage is TRBJ1-5, with D possibly TRBD1 on 5 matching bases. The CDR3 has 13 residues. V gave up 1 base and J gave up 6 bases, with 7 bases separating them. Germline values: CDR1 SGHNT, CDR2 YENEEA. The CDR3 nucleotides are TGTGCCAGCAGCTTAGGGGGGAGTCAGCCCCAGCATTTT. It encodes CASSLGGSQPQHF. The complete variable domain, with remaining parts taken from reference TRBV11-3 and TRBJ1-5, reads EAGVVQSPRYKIIEKKQPVAFWCNPISGHNTLYWYLQNLGQGPELLIRYENEEAVDDSQLPKDRFSAERLKGVDSTLKIQPAELGDSAVYLCASSLGGSQPQHFGDGTRLSIL.

The CDR3 DNA follows: TGTGCCAGCAGTACCACAGGGGCCCAGAACACTGAAGCTTTCTTT. It yields the protein CASSTTGAQNTEAFF. The chain couples TRBV2 to TRBJ1-1, with TRBD1 matching over 7 bases. Losses at the gene ends were 5 bases for V and 1 base for J; bases not matched to a gene: 7. CDR3 length: 15 residues. Per the germline V gene, CDR1 is SNHLY and CDR2 is FYNNEI. The entire variable domain, with the rest obtained from reference TRBV2 and TRBJ1-1, is as follows: EPEVTQTPSHQVTQMGQEVILRCVPISNHLYFYWYRQILGQKVEFLVSFYNNEISEKSEIFDDQFSVERPDGSNFTLKIRSTKLEDSAMYFCASSTTGAQNTEAFFGQGTRLTVV.

V usage is TRBV5-6 and J usage is TRBJ1-5, with D possibly matching TRBD1 (6 bases). With 6 bases removed from V and 3 bases from J, the gap between germline ends came to 19 bases. CDR3 length: 16 residues. CDR1 and CDR2 (germline): SGHDT, YYEEEE. CDR3 sequence: CASTLTRTAINQPQHF. CDR3 in DNA: TGTGCCAGCACCCTCACTAGGACAGCAATCAATCAGCCCCAGCATTTT.

This clone was picked up a small number of times. V gene TRBV19 combines with J gene TRBJ1-2, with a tentative D call TRBD1 (5 bases). V dropped 5 bases and J dropped 0 bases, with 10 bases sitting between them. This CDR3 has 14 amino acids. Germline CDR1 is LNHDA and CDR2 is SQIVND (reference sequence). As DNA, the CDR3 is TGTGCCAGTAGTGCCAGGGTCCCTAACTATGGCTACACCTTC. Its translation: CASSARVPNYGYTF. The whole variable domain, filled in from reference TRBV19 and TRBJ1-2, reads DGGITQSPKYLFRKEGQNVTLSCEQNLNHDAMYWYRQDPGQGLRLIYYSQIVNDFQKGDIAEGYSVSREKKESFPLTVTSAQKNPTAFYLCASSARVPNYGYTFGSGTRLTVV.

This rearrangement joins TRBV29-1 to TRBJ2-1; 9 bases line up with TRBD2. The CDR3 is 15 amino acids. CDR1 and CDR2 (germline): SQVTM, ANQGSEA. The J segment lost 2 bases and the V segment lost 8 bases, leaving 10 bases of the junction unmatched. The DNA for the CDR3 is TGCAGCCCCCACCTGACTAGCGGACCCTACAATGAGCAGTTCTTC. This encodes CSPHLTSGPYNEQFF.